This T cell receptor beta chain was identified during a study of blood T cell repertoires in COVID-19. About the study: Acute-phase and convalescent COVID-19 samples originated in the United States, Italy and Spain. Nucleic acid was either cDNA or gDNA, and it came from T cells, B-cell-depleted T cells, or PBMCs.

In the original workflow: Estimation of nucleated cell counts was performed using reference gene primer amplification. Assay: immunoSEQ multiplex PCR; the TCRdb copy retains only in-frame clones and omits some. V and J calls and clone size come straight from that table; D and trimming were deduced from the DNA. Altogether about 36,000 clones are present, nearly 90% being singletons, with the ten largest covering 25%. The CDR3 is 16 amino acids. Germline CDR1 is KGHDR and CDR2 is SFDVKD. V lost 9 bases, J lost 2 bases, and 8 bases stayed unmatched. The sequencing input was peripheral blood. The chain combines TRBV24-1 with TRBJ2-5; the match to TRBD2 covers 13 bases. The clonotype originates from a man between 60 and 70 years old with active or convalescent COVID-19. The CDR3 bases are TGTGCCACCTCGAAGGGGGGACTAGCGGGACAAGAGACCCAGTACTTC. Amino acid sequence: CATSKGGLAGQETQYF.